The next 14 T cell receptor beta chains were all read from a single sample in a study of T cells in Graves' hyperthyroidism and ophthalmopathy. Authors of the study amplified TCR beta CDR3 regions from RNA transcripts. TCR CDR3 underwent first-round RT-PCR with the HTBI primer set. TCRdb re-called the multiplex PCR reads through MiXCR, storing one row per CDR3 protein. The profile shows fewer than 700,000 distinct CDR3 sequences, roughly 17% of them singletons. Specimen: blood. These receptors all come from a woman aged 18-29 years with Graves' ophthalmopathy.

The V and J genes are TRBV4-2 and TRBJ1-1; no clear D. This CDR3 is built from 17 residues. V was clipped by 2 bases and J by 8 bases, with 24 bases between them. The germline CDR1 and CDR2 sequences are LGHNA and YNFKEQ. CDR3 in amino acids: CASSQLPSMTASLEAFF. The DNA of the CDR3 is TGTGCCAGCAGCCAATTACCTTCAATGACGGCCTCTCTGGAAGCTTTCTTT.

Here the CDR3 reads CASSEYPGGQPLHF. The DNA for the CDR3 is TGTGCCAGCAGTGAATACCCAGGGGGGCAACCCCTCCACTTT. The chain carries TRBV2 and TRBJ1-6, with 7 bases fitting TRBD1. The length of the CDR3 is 14 residues. Germline assignment: CDR1 SNHLY and CDR2 FYNNEI. V shed 2 bases, J shed 12 bases, and the junction held 7 bases outside the gene matches.

In its sample, this clonotype was seen many times. V usage is TRBV11-3 and J usage is TRBJ1-2, with 11 bases matching TRBD1. From germline, CDR1 is SGHNT and CDR2 YENEEA. The CDR3 covers 15 residues. Trimming took 5 bases from V and 6 from J; bases not matched to a gene: 8. CDR3 in DNA: TGTGCCAGCAGCCTGAACGGACAGGGGGCCCATGGCTACACCTTC. Its translation: CASSLNGQGAHGYTF.

This clonotype was counted a single time. At one end, the junction sequence differs from germline, possibly due to a read error. This sequence joins TRBV6-1 and TRBJ2-2, with 7 nucleotides matching TRBD2. There are 15 residues in the CDR3. Germline CDR1 is MNHNS and CDR2 is SASEGT. The CDR3 bases are TGTGCCAGTAGTGAGGGTACGGCGGGAGCCGGGGAGCTGTTTTTT. The encoded protein is CASSEGTAGAGELFF.

This chain joins TRBV30 and TRBJ2-7; TRBD1 agrees at 10 bases. CDR1 is GTSNPN, CDR2 SVGIG, per germline (reference sequence). The CDR3 spans 12 residues. V was clipped by 3 bases and J by 4 bases; unmatched bases: 0. The CDR3 spells CAWRGQGYEQYF. The CDR3 DNA sequence: TGTGCCTGGAGGGGACAGGGGTACGAGCAGTACTTC.

This clonotype was seen ten or more times. V and J are TRBV6-2 or TRBV6-3 and TRBJ2-2; D might be TRBD2 (6 bases). V lost 4 bases, J lost 3 bases, and 12 bases lay in between. Germline lookup yields CDR1 MNHEY and CDR2 SVGEGT. The CDR3 runs to 15 residues. CDR3 sequence: CASSSLARDTGELFF. CDR3 sequence (DNA): TGTGCCAGCAGTTCCCTAGCGAGGGACACCGGGGAGCTGTTTTTT.

This CDR3 reads CSGVGLAGTNEQFF. DNA of the CDR3: TGCAGCGGGGTAGGACTAGCGGGGACCAATGAGCAGTTCTTC. This chain links TRBV29-1 with TRBJ2-1; TRBD2 agrees at 12 bases. Germline assignment: CDR1 SQVTM and CDR2 ANQGSEA. The ends lost 7 bases at V and 6 bases at J; junction bases unmatched: 7. The CDR3 loop spans 14 amino acids.

This clonotype appeared many times. The rearrangement joins TRBV27 to TRBJ1-6; D perhaps matches TRBD1 (6 bases). Germline V gives CDR1 MNHEY, CDR2 SMNVEV (reference sequence). The V and J ends lost 6 bases and 7 bases respectively, with 13 bases between them. This CDR3 contains 14 residues. CDR3 amino acids: CASRSAGENSPLHF. The CDR3 region has the DNA TGTGCCAGCAGGTCGGCAGGGGAGAATTCACCCCTCCACTTT.

This clonotype appeared many times. The chain recombines TRBV12-3 or TRBV12-4 with TRBJ2-1; D is undetermined. V dropped 6 bases and J dropped 5 bases, with 5 bases sitting between them. The CDR3 contains 11 residues. CDR3 bases: TGTGCCAGCAGCTCTAACAATGAGCAGTTCTTC. It translates to CASSSNNEQFF.

The rearrangement links TRBV6-2 or TRBV6-3 to TRBJ2-5; a weak D match, TRBD1 (5 bases). Germline CDR1 and CDR2: MNHEY and SVGEGT. The CDR3 runs 15 residues. Trimming removed 2 bases at V and 4 bases at J, with 14 bases between. In DNA form, the CDR3 reads TGTGCCAGCAGTTACACCTTGGGGCCGGGAGAGACCCAGTACTTC. It codes for CASSYTLGPGETQYF.

The sample holds many counts of this clonotype. V usage is TRBV5-1 and J usage is TRBJ1-2; possible D gene TRBD1, 6 bases. The CDR3 extends over 15 amino acids. Germline CDR1 reads SGHRS; CDR2 reads YFSETQ. V was clipped by 3 bases and J by 0 bases, with 12 bases between them. The DNA for the CDR3 is TGCGCCAGCAGCTGGGGGCGACAGACTAACTATGGCTACACCTTC. Its translation is CASSWGRQTNYGYTF.

This clonotype was counted between two and nine times. The chain has TRBV4-1 and TRBJ2-1; TRBD2 agrees at 8 bases. V gave up 1 base and J gave up 6 bases; unmatched junction bases: 8. The CDR3 contains 16 residues. Germline values: CDR1 MGHRA, CDR2 YSYEKL. The CDR3 coding sequence is TGCGCCAGCAGCCAAGGACGAAGCGGGAGCCCCAATGAGCAGTTCTTC. Protein sequence: CASSQGRSGSPNEQFF.

This rearrangement joins TRBV4-1 to TRBJ2-6; weak D call: TRBD1 (5 bases). V was trimmed by 0 bases and J by 2 bases, leaving 14 bases between them. The germline V gene has CDR1 MGHRA and CDR2 YSYEKL. The CDR3 consists of 18 residues. The CDR3 DNA reads as TGCGCCAGCAGCCAAGAAGGGATCAGGACAACTGGGGCCAACGTCCTGACTTTC. It is translated as CASSQEGIRTTGANVLTF.

This clonotype was counted many times. This chain links TRBV12-5 with TRBJ1-2, with D hard to call. Trimming shortened V by 8 bases and J by 2 bases, and 12 bases separated the two germline ends. The CDR3 totals 13 residues. Germline V gene data show CDR1 as LGHNT and CDR2 as FRNRAP. The CDR3, as DNA: TGTGCTAGTTCCGCTCACATAAACTATGGCTACACCTTC. Translated: CASSAHINYGYTF.